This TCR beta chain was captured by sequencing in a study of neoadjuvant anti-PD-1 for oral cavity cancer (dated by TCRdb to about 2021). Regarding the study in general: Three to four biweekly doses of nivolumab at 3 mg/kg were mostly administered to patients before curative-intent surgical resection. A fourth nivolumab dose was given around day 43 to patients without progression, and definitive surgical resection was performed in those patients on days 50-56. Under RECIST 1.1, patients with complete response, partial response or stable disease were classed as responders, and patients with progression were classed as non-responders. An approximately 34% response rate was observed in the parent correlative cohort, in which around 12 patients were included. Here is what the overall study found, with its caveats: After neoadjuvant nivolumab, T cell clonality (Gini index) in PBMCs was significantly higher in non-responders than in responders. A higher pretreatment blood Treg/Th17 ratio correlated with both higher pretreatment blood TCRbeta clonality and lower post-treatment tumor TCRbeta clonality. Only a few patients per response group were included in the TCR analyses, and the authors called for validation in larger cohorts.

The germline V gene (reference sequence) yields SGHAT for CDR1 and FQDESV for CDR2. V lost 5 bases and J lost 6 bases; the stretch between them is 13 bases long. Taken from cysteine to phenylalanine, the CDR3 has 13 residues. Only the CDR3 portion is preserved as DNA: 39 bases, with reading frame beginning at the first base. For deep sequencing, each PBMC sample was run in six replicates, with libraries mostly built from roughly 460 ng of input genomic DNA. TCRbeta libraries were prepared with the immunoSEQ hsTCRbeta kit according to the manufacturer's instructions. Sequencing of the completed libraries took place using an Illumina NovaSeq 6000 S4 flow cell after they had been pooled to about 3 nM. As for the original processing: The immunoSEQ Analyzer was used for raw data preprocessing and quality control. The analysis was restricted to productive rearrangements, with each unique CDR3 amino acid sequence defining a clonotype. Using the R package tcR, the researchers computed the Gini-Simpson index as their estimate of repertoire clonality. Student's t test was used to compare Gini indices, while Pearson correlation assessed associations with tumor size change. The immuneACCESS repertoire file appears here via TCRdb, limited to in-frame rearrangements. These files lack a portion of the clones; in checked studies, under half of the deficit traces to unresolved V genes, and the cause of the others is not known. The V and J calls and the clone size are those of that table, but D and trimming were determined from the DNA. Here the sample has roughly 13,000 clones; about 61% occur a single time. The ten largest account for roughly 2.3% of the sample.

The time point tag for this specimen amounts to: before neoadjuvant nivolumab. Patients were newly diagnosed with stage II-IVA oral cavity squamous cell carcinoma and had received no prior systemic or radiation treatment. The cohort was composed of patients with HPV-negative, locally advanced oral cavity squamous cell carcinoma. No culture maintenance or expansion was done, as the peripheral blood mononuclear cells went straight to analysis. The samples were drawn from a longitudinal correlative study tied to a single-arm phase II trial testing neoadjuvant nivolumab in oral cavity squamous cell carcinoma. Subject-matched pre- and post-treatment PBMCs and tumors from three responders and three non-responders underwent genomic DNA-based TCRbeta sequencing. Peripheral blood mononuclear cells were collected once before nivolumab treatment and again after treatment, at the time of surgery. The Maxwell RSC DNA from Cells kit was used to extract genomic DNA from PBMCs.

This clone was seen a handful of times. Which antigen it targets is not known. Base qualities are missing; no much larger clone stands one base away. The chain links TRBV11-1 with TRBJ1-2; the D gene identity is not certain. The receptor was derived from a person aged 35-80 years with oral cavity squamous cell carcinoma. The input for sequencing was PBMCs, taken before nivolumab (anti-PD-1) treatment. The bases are TGTGCCAGCAGCCTGTCTGCGGTTCATGGCTACACCTTC. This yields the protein CASSLSAVHGYTF.